This T cell receptor beta chain emerged from a study of T cells after posttransplantation cyclophosphamide. General observations from the study: TRB clonality was highly associated with recipient CMV seropositivity and reactivation. Tissue-infiltrating T cells from skin or gut overlapped little with blood T cells.

Busulfan-fludarabine conditioning, marrow transplant, and cyclophosphamide on days +3 and +4 were administered. Germline CDR1 is SGHVS and CDR2 is FQNEAQ. V lost 5 bases, J lost 4 bases, and 6 bases stayed unmatched. The length of the CDR3 is 15 residues. The data were produced by immunoSEQ multiplex PCR, yet TCRdb's version contains in-frame clones alone and is incomplete. The sample has 2,500 or so clones, less than 85% seen once. In regard to this clone: Its specificity is not known.

This chain links TRBV7-8 with TRBJ2-1; 9 bases map to TRBD2. The clonotype originates from a male patient in his thirties who received an allogeneic stem cell transplant from a related donor, was CMV-positive, and had acute GVHD only. Some of the T cells may derive from the graft donor. Here the sequenced sample was PBMCs, taken after allogeneic stem cell transplant with posttransplant cyclophosphamide. The CDR3 bases are TGTGCCAGCAGCACGATAGCGGGGGCTTACAATGAGCAGTTCTTC. This codes for CASSTIAGAYNEQFF.